This entry lists 8 T cell receptor beta chains sequenced from one sample in a study of memory CD4+ T cells and cytomegalovirus serostatus. Single viable CD3+CD4+CD8-CD45RO+ cells were sorted as the memory CD4+ T cells. Sequencing was performed with immunoSEQ multiplex PCR; in TCRdb, only in-frame clones are kept and a portion is missing. Of about 56,000 clones in the sample, around 80% were seen once. The sequenced material came from memory CD4+ T cells from blood. The receptors were gathered from an adult in good health and CMV-seronegative.

This clone was detected once. The rearrangement links TRBV9 to TRBJ1-4; TRBD1 might be the D (6 bases). Trimming removed 0 bases at V and 4 bases at J, with 10 bases between. CDR3 length equals 15 residues. Germline CDR1 reads SGDLS; CDR2 reads YYNGEE. CDR3 bases: TGTGCCAGCAGCGTAGGTCCAGGGGATAATGAAAAACTGTTTTTT. Protein sequence: CASSVGPGDNEKLFF.

The CDR3 reads CASSLWPPRQVYEQYF. DNA for the CDR3: TGTGCCAGCAGCTTATGGCCCCCACGACAGGTTTACGAGCAGTACTTC. This sequence joins TRBV11-2 and TRBJ2-7, with D perhaps matching TRBD1 (6 bases). The ends were cut back, 2 bases at V and 4 bases at J, with 18 bases in the middle. The CDR3 has 16 residues. The germline CDR1 and CDR2 sequences are SGHAT and FQNNGV.

The chain combines TRBV28 with TRBJ1-2; no firm D call. The CDR3 has 14 amino acids. In germline, CDR1 is MDHEN, CDR2 SYDVKM. V lost 2 bases and J 6 bases, leaving 13 bases between the germline ends. This CDR3 reads CASSLTQDLNGYTF. CDR3 nucleotide sequence: TGTGCCAGCAGTTTAACGCAGGACCTAAATGGCTACACCTTC.

The chain has TRBV6-5 and TRBJ2-7, with 11 bases matching TRBD2. The junction had 10 bases not matched to a gene; V was cut back by 4 bases and J by 5 bases. Per the germline V gene, CDR1 is MNHEY and CDR2 is SVGAGI. There are 16 residues in the CDR3. CDR3 DNA sequence: TGTGCCAGCAGTTCCCTAGCGGGGGGCACCGGAGACGAGCAGTACTTC. Protein sequence: CASSSLAGGTGDEQYF.

The gene calls are TRBV23-1 and TRBJ2-5, with TRBD1 matching over 7 bases. TRBV23-1 is filed as an ORF, its function uncertain. This CDR3 comprises 15 residues. V lost 1 base, J lost 3 bases, and 5 bases stayed unmatched. CDR3 bases: TGCGCCAGCAGTCAATGGGGACAGACCAAAGAGACCCAGTACTTC. Protein product: CASSQWGQTKETQYF.

The rearrangement links TRBV15 to TRBJ2-7, with TRBD1 matching over 8 bases. CDR1 and CDR2 from the germline V gene are LNHNV and YYDKDF (reference sequence). This CDR3 comprises 14 residues. V shed 0 bases, J shed 7 bases, and the junction held 5 bases outside the gene matches. CDR3 amino acids: CATSRDRGLGEQYF. The CDR3 DNA follows: TGTGCCACCAGCAGAGACAGGGGGCTCGGGGAGCAGTACTTC.

This chain links TRBV10-3 with TRBJ1-1; D is possibly TRBD1 (6 bases). The CDR3 has 13 amino acids. V was cut by 2 bases and J by 5 bases, with 9 bases left in between. Germline CDR1 ENHRY, CDR2 SYGVKD. In nucleotides, the CDR3 is TGTGCCATCAGTGAGCAGACAGGTACTGAAGCTTTCTTT. Amino acids: CAISEQTGTEAFF.

This sequence joins TRBV4-2 and TRBJ1-1, with unresolved D. CDR3 length: 14 amino acids. Germline assignment: CDR1 LGHNA and CDR2 YNFKEQ. V lost 6 bases and J lost 1, with 12 bases in between. Here the CDR3 reads CASRGPGQNTEAFF. The CDR3 coding sequence is TGTGCCAGCAGGGGCCCCGGGCAGAACACTGAAGCTTTCTTT.